What follows are 20 T cell receptor beta chains derived from one specimen sequenced in a study of blood T cell repertoires in COVID-19 (dated by TCRdb to the early 2020s). The library came from the immunoSEQ multiplex PCR assay. Sourced from immuneACCESS, this table was stored by TCRdb with only in-frame sequences that have V and J called. A share of the clones is absent; for the studies checked, an unresolved V gene accounts for under half, and the remainder has no known explanation. The sample table contains over 45,000 clones; only one count was recorded for 87% of them. The top ten clones comprise 6.5% of the sample. Sequencing was performed on peripheral blood. These receptors were collected from a man in his fifties or sixties with active COVID-19.

The J gene is TRBJ1-6, the V gene TRBV4-3; 8 bases align to TRBD1. Trimming cost V 0 bases and J 7 bases; bases outside gene matches: 5. The CDR3 has 16 residues. Germline-derived CDR1 and CDR2 are LGHNA and YSLEER. The CDR3 bases are TGCGCCAGCAGCCAAGATTTAGCAGGGGGCAATTCACCCCTCCACTTT. This encodes CASSQDLAGGNSPLHF.

This clone was detected only a few times. The gene calls are TRBV7-2 and TRBJ1-2; D is undetermined. Trimming cost V 5 bases and J 8 bases, with 24 bases left between them. CDR3 length: 16 amino acids. Germline V gene lookup returns CDR1 SGHTA and CDR2 FQGNSA. This CDR3 is CASSPLSGFTTGGYTF. CDR3 bases: TGTGCCAGCAGCCCCCTGTCCGGATTCACCACGGGGGGCTACACCTTC.

The rearrangement uses TRBV10-2 and TRBJ2-7, with D maybe TRBD1 (5 bases). The V gene's germline CDR1 is WSHSY and CDR2 SAAADI. The CDR3 sequence is 15 residues long. Trimming stripped 3 bases from V and 6 bases from J, with 18 bases between. The DNA of the CDR3 is TGCGCCAGCAGTGATCCCCCGGGTGGGGCGCCCGAGCAGTACTTC. Its translation: CASSDPPGGAPEQYF.

The chain carries TRBV19 and TRBJ2-7; a weak D match, TRBD2 (6 bases). This CDR3 is built from 15 residues. CDR1 and CDR2 from the germline V gene are LNHDA and SQIVND (reference sequence). V lost 1 base and J 0 bases, leaving 10 bases between the germline ends. The CDR3 is CASSIGAGISYEQYF. The CDR3 nucleotides are TGTGCCAGTAGTATAGGAGCGGGCATCTCCTACGAGCAGTACTTC.

The J gene is TRBJ2-5, the V gene TRBV4-1; 7 bases fit TRBD1. Germline V gives CDR1 MGHRA, CDR2 YSYEKL. The CDR3 loop spans 16 amino acids. With V trimmed by 4 bases and J by 12 bases, 20 bases remained unmatched. The CDR3 here is CASSLSPSTGAAGKYF. DNA for the CDR3: TGCGCCAGCAGCCTATCACCCAGCACAGGGGCCGCCGGGAAGTACTTC.

The chain uses TRBV15 and TRBJ2-7, with TRBD1 identical over 9 bases. The CDR3 is made up of 14 amino acids. Germline trimming cut 4 bases from V and 6 bases from J; bases unmatched to any gene: 7. CDR1 LNHNV and CDR2 YYDKDF come from the germline V gene (reference sequence). DNA for the CDR3: TGTGCCACCAGCACACACAGGGGGCTAGGCGAGCAGTACTTC. This gives the protein CATSTHRGLGEQYF. The variable domain in full, with the rest retrieved from reference TRBV15 and TRBJ2-7, is DAMVIQNPRYQVTQFGKPVTLSCSQTLNHNVMYWYQQKSSQAPKLLFHYYDKDFNNEADTPDNFQSRRPNTSFCFLDIRSPGLGDTAMYLCATSTHRGLGEQYFGPGTRLTVT.

V usage is TRBV9 and J usage is TRBJ2-3; 12 bases map to TRBD2. Unmatched junction bases numbered 6, after V lost 0 bases and J lost 4 bases. The length of the CDR3 is 17 residues. In germline, CDR1 is SGDLS, CDR2 YYNGEE. For the CDR3, the DNA is TGTGCCAGCAGCGTAGTTGCTAGCGGGAGGGCCCCAGATACGCAGTATTTT. Amino acid sequence: CASSVVASGRAPDTQYF. Variable domain in full (rest from reference TRBV9 and TRBJ2-3): DSGVTQTPKHLITATGQRVTLRCSPRSGDLSVYWYQQSLDQGLQFLIQYYNGEERAKGNILERFSAQQFPDLHSELNLSSLELGDSALYFCASSVVASGRAPDTQYFGPGTRLTVL.

V is TRBV6-4 and J is TRBJ2-1; TRBD2 might be the D (6 bases). Germline V CDR1 and CDR2: MRHNA, SNTAGT. V was cut by 6 bases and J by 2 bases, with 17 bases left in between. The CDR3 is made up of 16 amino acids. This chain's CDR3 is CASSEKLSGPYNEQFF. CDR3 nucleotides: TGTGCCAGCAGCGAGAAGCTTAGCGGCCCCTACAATGAGCAGTTCTTC.

V usage is TRBV7-6 and J usage is TRBJ1-1, with unresolved D. Germline V gives CDR1 SGHVS, CDR2 FNYEAQ. The length of the CDR3 is 14 residues. The V and J ends lost 6 bases and 6 bases respectively, with 17 bases between them. In DNA form, the CDR3 reads TGTGCCAGCAGTTCCCGACCGGGAGGCGCTGAAGCTTTCTTT. Its translation: CASSSRPGGAEAFF. Looking up the rest from reference TRBV7-6 and TRBJ1-1 gives the full variable domain: GAGVSQSPRYKVTKRGQDVALRCDPISGHVSLYWYRQALGQGPEFLTYFNYEAQQDKSGLPNDRFSAERPEGSISTLTIQRTEQRDSAMYRCASSSRPGGAEAFFGQGTRLTVV.

The rearrangement joins TRBV4-1 to TRBJ1-1; D is undetermined. CDR1 is MGHRA and CDR2 is YSYEKL in the germline V gene. Trimming shortened V by 1 base and J by 5 bases, and 11 bases separated the two germline ends. This CDR3 comprises 14 residues. The CDR3 protein is CASSQGAFQTEAFF. The DNA for the CDR3 is TGCGCCAGCAGCCAAGGGGCCTTCCAGACTGAAGCTTTCTTT.

The genes are TRBV5-1 and TRBJ2-5; 10 bases are shared with TRBD2. CDR1 is SGHRS and CDR2 is YFSETQ in the germline V gene. Losses at the gene ends were 0 bases for V and 2 bases for J; bases not matched to a gene: 4. This CDR3 is built from 16 residues. In nucleotides, the CDR3 is TGCGCCAGCAGCTTGGGCCCGACTAGCGGGCAAGAGACCCAGTACTTC. Protein sequence: CASSLGPTSGQETQYF.

This chain uses TRBV6-6 with TRBJ2-1, with D tentatively TRBD1 (6 bases). The ends were cut back, 2 bases at V and 15 bases at J, with 14 bases in the middle. The CDR3 consists of 12 residues. Germline V lookup: CDR1 MNHNY, CDR2 SVGAGI (reference sequence). This CDR3 reads CASSYGGGMRFF. The CDR3 DNA is TGTGCCAGCAGTTACGGTGGGGGCATGAGGTTCTTC.

V usage is TRBV7-9 and J usage is TRBJ2-1; D perhaps matches TRBD2 (5 bases). CDR3 size: 11 residues. Trimming took off 5 bases at V and 9 bases at J, with 8 bases between the two ends. Germline V gene lookup returns CDR1 SEHNR and CDR2 FQNEAQ (reference sequence). CDR3 sequence reads: CASSLGSEQFF. The CDR3 DNA reads TGTGCCAGCAGCCTGGGGAGTGAGCAGTTCTTC.

Comment on this clone: The sample contains more than one DNA sequence encoding this CDR3. This chain connects TRBV29-1 to TRBJ2-2; 8 nucleotides match TRBD1. CDR1 is SQVTM and CDR2 is ANQGSEA in the germline V gene. This CDR3 has 13 amino acids. V lost 2 bases and J lost 4; bases outside the gene matches: 0. CDR3 protein: CSVETGGTGELFF. CDR3 nucleotides: TGCAGCGTTGAAACAGGGGGCACCGGGGAGCTGTTTTTT.

The rearrangement uses TRBV27 and TRBJ2-7; 7 bases agree with TRBD1. Germline lookup yields CDR1 MNHEY and CDR2 SMNVEV (reference sequence). With V trimmed by 5 bases and J by 4 bases, 5 bases remained unmatched. CDR3 size: 13 residues. This chain's CDR3 is CASSPVGQYEQYF. DNA of the CDR3: TGTGCCAGCAGTCCAGTGGGACAGTACGAGCAGTACTTC.

V and J are TRBV9 and TRBJ2-7, with 7 bases aligning to TRBD1. CDR1 and CDR2 (germline): SGDLS, YYNGEE. The junction had 2 bases not matched to a gene; V was cut back by 2 bases and J by 0 bases. CDR3 length: 14 residues. CDR3 DNA sequence: TGTGCCAGCAGCGTGACAGGGAACTCCTACGAGCAGTACTTC. Encoded protein: CASSVTGNSYEQYF. The variable domain in full, with the rest retrieved from reference TRBV9 and TRBJ2-7, is DSGVTQTPKHLITATGQRVTLRCSPRSGDLSVYWYQQSLDQGLQFLIQYYNGEERAKGNILERFSAQQFPDLHSELNLSSLELGDSALYFCASSVTGNSYEQYFGPGTRLTVT.

CDR3 sequence reads: CASSSGPDTYTDTQYF. The CDR3 DNA follows: TGTGCCAGCAGCTCAGGCCCGGACACTTACACAGATACGCAGTATTTT. The rearrangement links TRBV7-2 to TRBJ2-3; D might be TRBD1 (5 bases). The CDR3 covers 16 residues. Germline CDR1 is SGHTA and CDR2 is FQGNSA. Deletions cut 4 bases from V and 2 bases from J, with 16 bases between.

The chain recombines TRBV6-5 with TRBJ1-2, with unresolved D. Germline V gives CDR1 MNHEY, CDR2 SVGAGI. The length of the CDR3 is 14 residues. V lost 2 bases to trimming and J lost 7 bases, with 14 bases between them. CDR3 sequence: CASSYRAGGGGYTF. As DNA, the CDR3 is TGTGCCAGCAGTTACCGCGCCGGTGGTGGTGGCTACACCTTC.

The rearrangement links TRBV29-1 to TRBJ2-3; D gene uncertain. V was cut by 4 bases and J by 2 bases, with 7 bases left in between. This CDR3 region has 12 residues. The germline V gene has CDR1 SQVTM and CDR2 ANQGSEA. The CDR3 region has the DNA TGCAGCGTTGGCGGCAACACAGATACGCAGTATTTT. Its translation is CSVGGNTDTQYF.

The chain has TRBV7-2 and TRBJ2-5; 10 bases fit TRBD2. CDR3 length: 15 amino acids. V dropped 5 bases and J dropped 7; count of bases not matched to a gene: 10. Per germline, CDR1 SGHTA and CDR2 FQGNSA. CDR3 loop: CASSNLAGARGTQYF. CDR3 DNA sequence: TGTGCCAGCAGCAACCTAGCGGGGGCCCGGGGGACCCAGTACTTC.